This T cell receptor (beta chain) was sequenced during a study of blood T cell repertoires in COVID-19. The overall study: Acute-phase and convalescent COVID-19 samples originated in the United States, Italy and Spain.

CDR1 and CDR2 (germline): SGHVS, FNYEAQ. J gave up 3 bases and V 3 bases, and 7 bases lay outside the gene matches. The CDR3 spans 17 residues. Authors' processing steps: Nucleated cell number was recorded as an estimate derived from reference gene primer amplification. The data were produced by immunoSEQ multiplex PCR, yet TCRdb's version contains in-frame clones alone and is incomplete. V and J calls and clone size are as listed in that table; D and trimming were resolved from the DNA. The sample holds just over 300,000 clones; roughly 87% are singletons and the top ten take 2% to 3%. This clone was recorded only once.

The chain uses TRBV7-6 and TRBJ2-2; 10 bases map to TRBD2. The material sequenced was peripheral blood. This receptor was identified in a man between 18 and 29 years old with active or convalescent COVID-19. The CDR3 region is CASSLTLAGEYTGELFF. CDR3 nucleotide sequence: TGTGCCAGCAGCTTGACCCTAGCGGGAGAGTACACCGGGGAGCTGTTTTTT.